This TCR beta chain was identified during a study of blood T cell repertoires in COVID-19. Some clones are missing from TCRdb's copy, which holds only in-frame ones; the method was immunoSEQ multiplex PCR. The sample has tens of thousands of clones, roughly 80% seen once. V lost 2 bases, J lost 8 bases, and 13 bases lay in between. This CDR3 region has 14 residues. Germline lookup yields CDR1 LNHDA and CDR2 SQIVND (reference sequence). The specimen was PBMCs or T cells enriched from blood (not recorded which). This rearrangement joins TRBV19 to TRBJ2-4, with D possibly matching TRBD1 (5 bases). The TCR sequence derives from a middle-aged woman with acute COVID-19. The CDR3 coding sequence is TGTGCCAGTAGTATATCGGCAGGGATAGACATTCAGTACTTC. It specifies CASSISAGIDIQYF. Supplemented by reference TRBV19 and TRBJ2-4, the full variable domain reads DGGITQSPKYLFRKEGQNVTLSCEQNLNHDAMYWYRQDPGQGLRLIYYSQIVNDFQKGDIAEGYSVSREKKESFPLTVTSAQKNPTAFYLCASSISAGIDIQYFGAGTRLSVL.